This T cell receptor beta chain was found in a study of patients and donors after allogeneic stem cell transplantation. TCRdb re-called the RT-PCR reads with MiXCR, one entry per CDR3 protein. The table has approximately 140,000 distinct CDR3 sequences, approximately 37% seen once; the top ten hold roughly 50%. With 1 base removed from V and 2 bases from J, the gap between germline ends came to 15 bases. This CDR3 has 15 amino acids. Germline V gene lookup returns CDR1 DFQATT and CDR2 SNEGSKA (reference sequence). This chain links TRBV20-1 with TRBJ2-7; D is unresolved. Source material: blood, either unsorted or a sorted T cell fraction (not recorded which). This clonotype was sampled from a human donor who was either an allogeneic HSCT recipient or a stem cell or donor lymphocyte infusion donor (not recorded which). It is not recorded whose cells these are; they may come from a transplant donor. The CDR3: CSARGSDGRTYEQYF. In DNA, the CDR3 is TGCAGTGCTAGAGGATCGGACGGCCGAACCTACGAGCAGTACTTC.